This T cell receptor beta chain was documented in a study of CD8+CD57+ T cells in acquired aplastic anemia. The wider study: The average for DNA from sorted CD4+ and CD8+ cells was 3 to 4 ug. Study results and caveats: Patients shared just under 30 CD8+ CDR3 sequences with controls. With respect to CD8+ Simpson's diversity, patients and controls did not differ significantly.

Patients included in sequencing had previously demonstrated CD8+CD57+ cell expansion by flow cytometry. Diagnosis of severe acquired aplastic anemia applied to all patients. This clonotype has a single count. What it binds is not known. Germline CDR1 reads DFQATT; CDR2 reads SNEGSKA (reference sequence). V gave up 3 bases and J gave up 0 bases, with 9 bases separating them. CDR3 length: 13 amino acids. Genomic DNA, the template, was used for profiling of the TCR beta VDJ and CDR3. TCRdb recomputed calls from the reads with MiXCR, one row per CDR3 protein. The table lists about 58,000 distinct CDR3 sequences, approximately 54% of them singletons.

Sequenced: sorted CD4+, CD8+, or CD8+CD57+ T cells (not recorded which) from PBMCs. The chain is built from TRBV20-1 and TRBJ2-7, with D unresolved. The TCR originated in a human donor with aplastic anemia. This CDR3 reads CSASHPHSYEQYF. In DNA, the CDR3 is TGCAGTGCTAGCCATCCCCACTCCTACGAGCAGTACTTC.